This passage covers 20 T cell receptor beta chains from one sample sequenced in a study of T cell clonotyping in hematopoietic cell transplantation. The data were produced by immunoSEQ multiplex PCR, yet TCRdb's version contains in-frame clones alone and is incomplete. This table has around 14,000 clones, about three fifths appearing once. Source material: PBMCs. Receptors originate from a human donor who either received an allogeneic hematopoietic cell transplant for a myeloid malignancy or was a related donor (not recorded which). Some clones in this sample may be carry-over from other donors' samples.

Only a few counts were recorded for this clone. The chain joins TRBV9 to TRBJ1-5; 8 bases align to TRBD1. V gave up 3 bases and J gave up 4 bases; unmatched junction bases: 3. CDR3 length: 14 amino acids. The germline gives CDR1 SGDLS, CDR2 YYNGEE. The CDR3 reads CASSGGQGNQPQHF. The CDR3 bases are TGTGCCAGCAGCGGCGGACAGGGTAATCAGCCCCAGCATTTT.

The gene calls are TRBV7-9 and TRBJ2-5, with a possible D match to TRBD2 (6 bases). The germline CDR1 and CDR2 sequences are SEHNR and FQNEAQ (reference sequence). Trimming pared 3 bases from V and 1 base from J, leaving 15 bases between. The CDR3 is 16 amino acids. The DNA of the CDR3 is TGTGCCAGCAGCTTCTGGGACTCATCCTTCCAAGAGACCCAGTACTTC. Translating gives CASSFWDSSFQETQYF. The full variable domain, with the rest looked up from reference TRBV7-9 and TRBJ2-5, is DTGVSQNPRHKITKRGQNVTFRCDPISEHNRLYWYRQTLGQGPEFLTYFQNEAQLEKSRLLSDRFSAERPKGSFSTLEIQRTEQGDSAMYLCASSFWDSSFQETQYFGPGTRLLVL.

This chain uses TRBV2 with TRBJ1-2; maybe TRBD1 (6 bases). This CDR3 region has 13 residues. The germline gives CDR1 SNHLY, CDR2 FYNNEI. V dropped 3 bases and J dropped 6 bases, with 11 bases sitting between them. The CDR3 loop reads CASSDYREHGYTF. CDR3 bases: TGTGCCAGCAGTGATTACAGGGAACATGGCTACACCTTC.

This clone occurred a few times. This likely comes from a read error, as the CDR3 has no conserved phenylalanine or tryptophan at its end. This chain links TRBV5-1 with TRBJ2-7; D perhaps matches TRBD2 (6 bases). CDR3 size: 14 residues. Germline-derived CDR1 and CDR2 are SGHRS and YFSETQ. V gave up 0 bases and J gave up 4 bases, with 11 bases separating them. The CDR3 is CASSLGLASYEQYL. The CDR3, as DNA: TGCGCCAGCAGCTTGGGGCTAGCGTCTTACGAGCAGTACCTC.

Details on this clone: At one of its ends the junction is not consistent with the germline gene, which may arise from a read error. V is TRBV6-6 and J is TRBJ1-5; 7 positions match TRBD1. The V gene's germline CDR1 is MNHNY and CDR2 SVGAGI (reference sequence). This CDR3 comprises 15 residues. CDR3 protein: CANSYSGGDNQPQHF. The DNA of the CDR3 is TGTGCCAACAGTTACTCAGGGGGTGACAATCAGCCCCAGCATTTT.

Only a few counts were recorded for this clone. J is TRBJ2-1 and V is TRBV5-1; 9 nucleotides agree with TRBD1. The CDR3 is 15 amino acids. CDR1 is SGHRS, CDR2 YFSETQ, per germline. After removal of 4 bases from V and 5 bases from J, the junction contained 7 bases not matched to a gene. In DNA form, the CDR3 reads TGCGCCAGCAGCCCGCCGCGACAGGGGGACAATGAGCAGTTCTTC. Protein sequence: CASSPPRQGDNEQFF.

The V call is TRBV6-5, the J call TRBJ2-1; the match to TRBD2 covers 10 bases. Trimming at V came to 9 bases and at J to 8 bases, leaving 10 bases not matched to a gene. CDR1 is MNHEY, CDR2 SVGAGI, per germline. The CDR3 totals 14 residues. The CDR3 sequence is CARDPGLAIYEQFF. The CDR3 nucleotides read TGTGCCAGAGATCCGGGACTAGCGATTTATGAGCAGTTCTTC.

The chain recombines TRBV13 with TRBJ2-5; perhaps D is TRBD1 or TRBD2 (5 bases each). The length of the CDR3 is 15 residues. Trimming removed 3 bases at V and 5 bases at J, with 16 bases between. Per the germline V gene, CDR1 is PRHDT and CDR2 is FYEKMQ (reference sequence). The CDR3 sequence: CASSFSGGVAETQYF. The CDR3 region has the DNA TGTGCCAGCAGCTTTTCTGGGGGAGTTGCTGAGACCCAGTACTTC. Full variable domain (remainder filled in from reference TRBV13 and TRBJ2-5): AAGVIQSPRHLIKEKRETATLKCYPIPRHDTVYWYQQGPGQDPQFLISFYEKMQSDKGSIPDRFSAQQFSDYHSELNMSSLELGDSALYFCASSFSGGVAETQYFGPGTRLLVL.

The chain has TRBV6-5 and TRBJ2-7, with D perhaps given as TRBD1 or TRBD2 (6 bases each). The CDR3 is made up of 14 amino acids. Looked up from germline, CDR1 is MNHEY and CDR2 is SVGAGI. Trimming removed 5 bases at V and 5 bases at J, with 16 bases between. Here the CDR3 DNA reads TGTGCCAGCAGTACGTTAGGGGGGAGCGACGAGCAGTACTTC. Protein product: CASSTLGGSDEQYF.

This chain links TRBV29-1 with TRBJ2-7; D possibly corresponds to TRBD1 (6 bases). The CDR3 runs to 13 residues. Germline V gives CDR1 SQVTM, CDR2 ANQGSEA. Trimming stripped 2 bases from V and 3 bases from J, with 11 bases between. The CDR3 sequence is CSVERGSGYEQYF. The CDR3 DNA reads TGCAGCGTTGAAAGGGGGTCGGGCTACGAGCAGTACTTC.

In its sample, this clone was seen a few times. The chain employs TRBV7-9 and TRBJ2-5; 14 bases line up with TRBD2. V gave up 1 base and J gave up 2 bases; unmatched junction bases: 0. This CDR3 is built from 16 residues. The germline gives CDR1 SEHNR, CDR2 FQNEAQ (reference sequence). This chain's CDR3 is CASSLGTSGRQETQYF. In nucleotides, the CDR3 is TGTGCCAGCAGCTTAGGGACTAGCGGGAGGCAAGAGACCCAGTACTTC.

The chain couples TRBV28 to TRBJ2-7, with TRBD2 identical over 11 bases. Per the germline V gene, CDR1 is MDHEN and CDR2 is SYDVKM. Germline trimming cut 2 bases from V and 7 bases from J; bases unmatched to any gene: 4. This CDR3 comprises 14 residues. CDR3 loop: CASSLTSGSEEQYF. Here the CDR3 DNA reads TGTGCCAGCAGTTTAACTAGCGGGAGCGAAGAGCAGTACTTC.

The rearrangement uses TRBV30 and TRBJ2-4; the D gene is possibly TRBD2 (6 bases). Germline loops: CDR1 GTSNPN, CDR2 SVGIG (reference sequence). V lost 3 bases and J lost 4, with 13 bases in between. This CDR3 has 14 amino acids. The CDR3 sequence: CAWSPGLEKNIQYF. CDR3 sequence (DNA): TGTGCCTGGAGCCCGGGACTCGAGAAAAACATTCAGTACTTC.

The V call is TRBV27, the J call TRBJ1-2, with TRBD1 identical over 9 bases. The CDR3 runs 14 residues. Trimming took 6 bases from V and 5 from J; bases not matched to a gene: 7. Germline lookup yields CDR1 MNHEY and CDR2 SMNVEV (reference sequence). The CDR3 nucleotides are TGTGCCAGCAGAGCACGGACAGGGGTATATGGCTACACCTTC. The encoded protein is CASRARTGVYGYTF.

The genes are TRBV27 and TRBJ2-5, with D hard to call. CDR1 and CDR2 from the germline V gene are MNHEY and SMNVEV (reference sequence). V lost 6 bases and J lost 5, with 22 bases in between. The CDR3 covers 16 residues. The CDR3 here is CASRPLMSGGVETQYF. In DNA form, the CDR3 reads TGTGCCAGCAGACCTTTGATGAGTGGCGGAGTGGAGACCCAGTACTTC.

CDR3 loop: CASRVGKETQYF. The CDR3 coding sequence is TGTGCCAGCAGGGTCGGGAAAGAGACCCAGTACTTC. The chain carries TRBV6-6 and TRBJ2-5; tentatively, D is TRBD2 (5 bases). The germline V gene has CDR1 MNHNY and CDR2 SVGAGI (reference sequence). CDR3 length: 12 residues. V was trimmed by 6 bases and J by 3 bases, leaving 8 bases between them.

V gene TRBV30 combines with J gene TRBJ1-2; 7 bases agree with TRBD1. This CDR3 has 13 residues. Per the germline V gene, CDR1 is GTSNPN and CDR2 is SVGIG (reference sequence). V gave up 0 bases and J gave up 6 bases; unmatched junction bases: 4. The CDR3 DNA follows: TGTGCCTGGAGTGTACAAGGGGGCAATGGCTACACCTTC. Protein: CAWSVQGGNGYTF.

This clone was seen more than once but under ten times. The chain employs TRBV5-4 and TRBJ2-2; possibly TRBD1 for D (5 bases). Between the trimmed V and J ends, which lost 1 base and 1 base, there was a span of 8 bases. CDR3 size: 15 residues. The V gene's germline CDR1 is SGHNT and CDR2 YYREEE (reference sequence). The CDR3 DNA follows: TGTGCCAGCAGCTTGAGGACACAGAACACCGGGGAGCTGTTTTTT. Translating gives CASSLRTQNTGELFF.

This clone has only one observation. This chain uses TRBV29-1 with TRBJ2-5; D gene ambiguous. CDR1 is SQVTM and CDR2 is ANQGSEA in the germline V gene. V was trimmed by 2 bases and J by 4 bases, leaving 5 bases between them. This CDR3 is built from 11 residues. CDR3 coding DNA: TGCAGCGTTGAACTTTTAGAGACCCAGTACTTC. This codes for CSVELLETQYF. Full variable domain (missing parts from reference TRBV29-1 and TRBJ2-5): SAVISQKPSRDICQRGTSLTIQCQVDSQVTMMFWYRQQPGQSLTLIATANQGSEATYESGFVIDKFPISRPNLTFSTLTVSNMSPEDSSIYLCSVELLETQYFGPGTRLLVL.

The chain carries TRBV19 and TRBJ1-5, with 9 nucleotides matching TRBD1. This CDR3 spans 13 amino acids. Germline CDR1 is LNHDA and CDR2 is SQIVND (reference sequence). With 4 bases clipped from V and 6 bases from J, the junction kept 1 base outside the gene matches. The CDR3 DNA reads as TGTGCCAGTAGTACACAGGGGGCTCAGCCCCAGCATTTT. Translated: CASSTQGAQPQHF.